This T cell receptor (beta chain) emerged from a study of regulatory T cells in long-lasting Graves disease. The overall study: Graves' patients with a new diagnosis had received antithyroid drugs under 3 months.

Time point defined: newly diagnosed GD, antithyroid drugs for less than 3 months. Scientists built the TCR library using RNA that was extracted from PBMCs. Construction of the TCR beta libraries employed iRepertoire HTBI primers in conjunction with Arm-PCR of CDR3 regions. Via MiXCR, TCRdb re-called the multiplex PCR reads, giving one row per CDR3 protein. In the table there are 350,000 to 450,000 distinct CDR3 sequences, roughly 12% of which are singletons. In its sample, this clonotype was seen many times. Its antigen is still unknown. Germline-derived CDR1 and CDR2 are DFQATT and SNEGSKA (reference sequence). V lost 6 bases and J lost 4; bases outside the gene matches: 9. This CDR3 contains 14 residues. General study results and limits: Persistent patients shared some 2,500 public clonotypes among themselves. Newly diagnosed patients shared fewer, at about a thousand.

These data also featured in a second study, about T cells in Graves' hyperthyroidism and ophthalmopathy. That paper states: Exclusion of a patient resulted from uncontrolled infection, other autoimmune disease, pregnancy or lactation.

The sequenced sample was peripheral blood mononuclear cells (PBMCs), obtained at new diagnosis, from a patient treated with antithyroid drugs. V is TRBV20-1 and J is TRBJ2-3, with 8 nucleotides matching TRBD2. This clonotype originated in a woman under 30 with Graves disease. In DNA, the CDR3 is TGCAGTGCCGTGGGCGGGGGGTCCCCAGATACGCAGTATTTT. Encoded protein: CSAVGGGSPDTQYF.